This T cell receptor beta chain is drawn from a study of cytomegalovirus exposure and HLA in healthy donors. Remarks on this clone: Its target is unknown.

General observations from the study: Sequencing had likely introduced a cluster of highly shared sequence variants as an artifact.

Researchers ran the PCR with 60 Vbeta and 13 Jbeta primers. Original handling: An analysis that came later counted roughly 87 million unique TCR beta chains, around 10 million shared. Assay used: immunoSEQ multiplex PCR; TCRdb lists only in-frame clones, some missing. V and J calls and clone size are copied from that table; D and trimming were computed from the DNA. Of 120,000 or so clones in the sample, around three quarters were seen once. Donors had nominal health at sampling but likely had unrecorded immune exposures. This CDR3 contains 17 residues. Germline V lookup: CDR1 SGHVS, CDR2 FNYEAQ. V lost 1 base to trimming and J lost 2 bases; unmatched junction nucleotides: 8.

The receptor was isolated from a woman between 35 and 50 years old in good health and CMV-seropositive. The chain couples TRBV7-6 to TRBJ2-5; 9 bases are a match to TRBD2. Sequenced material: PBMCs. This chain's CDR3 is CASSLVASGVGQETQYF. Here the CDR3 DNA reads TGTGCCAGCAGCTTAGTCGCTAGCGGGGTCGGGCAAGAGACCCAGTACTTC.